Listed below are T cell receptor beta chains from one sample, sequenced in a study of control samples from healthy donors and cancer patients. Clones were read by immunoSEQ multiplex PCR, and TCRdb kept only the in-frame ones, dropping some. The sample yields about 97,000 clones, roughly 90% seen once. The material sequenced was blood. Source of these receptors: a young man in good health. The CDR3 runs from the conserved cysteine through the conserved F or W. A D gene is named only where the DNA matches it firmly. Only part of the rows carry a size: once, few, many, or a class if the clone is expanded.

v_gene	j_gene	d_gene	abundance	CDR3nt	CDR3aa
TRBV3-1/TRBV3-2	TRBJ2-4	TRBD1	once	TGTGCCAGCAGCCGGGACAGGGGAGCTTATGACATTCAGTACTTC	CASSRDRGAYDIQYF
TRBV5-5	TRBJ1-5	TRBD1	NA	TGTGCCAGCAGCTGGGAACCGGGACAGCCTAATCAGCCCCAGCATTTT	CASSWEPGQPNQPQHF
TRBV5-4	TRBJ2-5	NA	few	TGTGCCAGCAGCTTACCTGGACGGTTCCAAGAGACCCAGTACTTC	CASSLPGRFQETQYF
TRBV27	TRBJ1-4	TRBD1	NA	TGTGCCAGCAGGCTACAGGGGAGTGGTGAAAAACTGTTTTTT	CASRLQGSGEKLFF
TRBV5-4	TRBJ1-3	NA	NA	TGTGCCAGCAGCTTAAGAGGGGGTTTCGGAAACACCATATATTTT	CASSLRGGFGNTIYF
TRBV28	TRBJ1-4	NA	NA	TGTGCCAGCAGTTTTGTGGGGGCGCAAAATGAAAAACTGTTTTTT	CASSFVGAQNEKLFF
TRBV5-1	TRBJ2-1	TRBD2	NA	TGCGCCAGCAGCATCCGACCCCGGGATCTAGCGGGAGGCTATGACACTTACAATGAGCAGTTCTTC	CASSIRPRDLAGGYDTYNEQFF
TRBV15	TRBJ1-2	NA	NA	TGTGCCACCAGCAGAGTGGCCGGGAACTATGGCTACACCTTC	CATSRVAGNYGYTF
TRBV7-8	TRBJ2-1	TRBD2	once	TGTGCCAGCAGCATAAGACTAGCGGGAGCGATAACCTACAATGAGCAGTTCTTC	CASSIRLAGAITYNEQFF
TRBV7-3	TRBJ1-6	NA	NA	TGTGCCAGCAGCTTAACCCCAGGGTCGGGTTCACCCCTCCACTTT	CASSLTPGSGSPLHF
TRBV7-9	TRBJ1-3	NA	NA	TGTGCCAGCAGCTCCCGGCGGGGCTCTGGAAACACCATATATTTT	CASSSRRGSGNTIYF
TRBV18	TRBJ2-3	NA	once	TGTGCCAGCTCACCCCCAGTAGATACGCAGTATTTT	CASSPPVDTQYF
TRBV7-9	TRBJ1-2	NA	NA	TGTGCCAGCAGCATATCTGGACGGGATGGGCGGGATGGCTACACCTTC	CASSISGRDGRDGYTF
TRBV27	TRBJ2-1	TRBD1	NA	TGTGCCAGCAGCCTCGACAGGGGCGCCTACAATGAGCAGTTCTTC	CASSLDRGAYNEQFF
TRBV24-1	TRBJ2-2	TRBD1	NA	TGTGCCACCAGTGATCTGGGACAGGGGGCGAACACCGGGGAGCTGTTTTTT	CATSDLGQGANTGELFF